Many counts were recorded for the clone carrying this TCR beta chain. Its antigen is still unknown. The sample belongs to a study of identical twins. TCRdb passed the 5' RACE reads through MiXCR, listing each CDR3 protein once. This table has about 330,000 distinct CDR3 sequences, roughly an eighth appearing once. Study-level results: Model-predicted out-of-frame TCR alpha sharing fell below observed values in monozygotic twins. Part of the zero-insertion signal could reflect confounding by invariant MAIT and iNKT cells.

J gave up 3 bases and V 5 bases, and 10 bases lay outside the gene matches. The CDR3 is 17 residues long. CDR1 SNHLY and CDR2 FYNNEI come from the germline V gene. The sample was also reused in another study, on yellow fever vaccine responses in identical twins.

The chain recombines TRBV2 with TRBJ2-5; TRBD2 matches at 12 bases. The sequencing input was CD8+ T cells sorted from blood. This TCR was recovered from a woman aged 18-29 years in good health. In DNA, the CDR3 is TGTGCCAGCAGTACTAGCGGGAGGCCACAGATAGAAGAGACCCAGTACTTC. Amino acid sequence: CASSTSGRPQIEETQYF.